One and the same sample provided the 16 T cell receptor beta chains below, sequenced in a study of blood T cell repertoires in COVID-19. Assay used: immunoSEQ multiplex PCR; TCRdb lists only in-frame clones, some missing. The sample yields 150,000 to 200,000 clones, 75% to 85% seen once. The material sequenced was PBMCs or T cells enriched from blood (not recorded which). These receptors originate from a man in his forties or fifties who had recovered from COVID-19.

The chain links TRBV21-1 to TRBJ1-1; the listed D gene, TRBD1, was not tested against the DNA. TRBV21-1 is termed a pseudogene. The CDR3 length is 18 residues. CDR3 DNA: TGTGCCAGCAGCAAAGCCAAGCTGGGGGACAGCGCCAACACTGAAGCTTTCTTT. Translation: CASSKAKLGDSANTEAFF.

The gene calls are TRBV15 and TRBJ2-5; D perhaps matches TRBD2 (6 bases). This CDR3 contains 15 residues. Per the germline V gene, CDR1 is LNHNV and CDR2 is YYDKDF (reference sequence). Trimming cost V 1 base and J 3 bases, with 12 bases left between them. In DNA form, the CDR3 reads TGTGCCACCAGCAGAGGGGACGGGGGTGAAGAGACCCAGTACTTC. Its translation is CATSRGDGGEETQYF.

This rearrangement joins TRBV12-3 or TRBV12-4 to TRBJ1-1; 7 bases line up with TRBD1. Trimming cost V 7 bases and J 2 bases; bases outside gene matches: 4. This CDR3 comprises 13 residues. The CDR3 nucleotides are TGTGCCAGCACTGGGACAGCCAACACTGAAGCTTTCTTT. Translating it yields CASTGTANTEAFF.

For this clone: The identical CDR3 is also encoded by other nucleotide sequences in the sample. V and J are TRBV7-7 and TRBJ2-1; 11 nucleotides match TRBD2. Germline V lookup: CDR1 SSHAT, CDR2 FNYEAQ (reference sequence). Trimming removed 3 bases from V and 4 bases from J; junction bases left unmatched: 2. CDR3 length equals 15 residues. The CDR3 region has the DNA TGTGCCAGCAGCTTGGGGACTAGCGGATACAATGAGCAGTTCTTC. Translating it yields CASSLGTSGYNEQFF.

V and J are TRBV4-1 and TRBJ2-2, with TRBD2 matching over 8 bases. Germline values: CDR1 MGHRA, CDR2 YSYEKL. This CDR3 contains 16 residues. Losses at the gene ends were 1 base for V and 7 bases for J; bases not matched to a gene: 8. DNA for the CDR3: TGCGCCAGCAGCCAAGGAATCGGGGGGGCCCGCGGGGAGCTGTTTTTT. Its translation is CASSQGIGGARGELFF.

The chain uses TRBV4-1 and TRBJ1-5; tentative D call: TRBD1 (6 bases). Germline V CDR1 and CDR2: MGHRA, YSYEKL. V was shortened by 1 base and J by 5 bases, with 18 bases between the two germline ends. The CDR3 has 17 residues. In DNA, the CDR3 is TGCGCCAGCAGCCAAGGGGGAGGGGGACGGTTCCATCAGCCCCAGCATTTT. It encodes CASSQGGGGRFHQPQHF.

This chain connects TRBV7-2 to TRBJ2-7, with 10 bases lining up with TRBD2. From germline, CDR1 is SGHTA and CDR2 FQGNSA. With V trimmed by 3 bases and J by 2 bases, 4 bases remained unmatched. This CDR3 is 15 amino acids long. The CDR3 DNA is TGTGCCAGCAGCTTCCAGCGGGGGGGCACCTACGAGCAGTACTTC. The encoded protein is CASSFQRGGTYEQYF.

The CDR3 DNA reads TGTGCCAGCAAGGAGAGAAACGGATGGAACACTGAAGCTTTCTTT. Protein product: CASKERNGWNTEAFF. The rearrangement uses TRBV2 and TRBJ1-1; no definite D call. Germline V gives CDR1 SNHLY, CDR2 FYNNEI. This CDR3 region has 15 residues. V lost 7 bases, J lost 1 base, and 16 bases lay in between.

The rearrangement joins TRBV3-1 (or the pseudogene TRBV3-2) to TRBJ2-2, with D hard to call. The V gene lost 4 bases and the J gene lost 0 bases, with 9 bases spanning the gap. The germline V gene has CDR1 LGHDT and CDR2 YNNKEL (reference sequence). The length of the CDR3 is 15 residues. The CDR3 is CASSRAKANTGELFF. CDR3 coding DNA: TGTGCCAGCAGCCGGGCTAAGGCGAACACCGGGGAGCTGTTTTTT.

The chain links TRBV12-5 to TRBJ2-3; D is possibly TRBD1 (6 bases). The CDR3 extends over 16 amino acids. V was shortened by 4 bases and J by 0 bases, with 14 bases between the two germline ends. Germline V CDR1 and CDR2: LGHNT, FRNRAP. The CDR3 DNA reads as TGTGCTAGTGGTTCCTACAGGGTTACTAGCACAGATACGCAGTATTTT. Protein sequence: CASGSYRVTSTDTQYF.

This sequence joins TRBV7-9 and TRBJ1-1, with D unclear. The germline V gene encodes CDR1 SEHNR and CDR2 FQNEAQ (reference sequence). Trimming shortened V by 1 base and J by 10 bases, and 7 bases separated the two germline ends. There are 11 residues in the CDR3. CDR3 sequence reads: CASSLGHGAFF. CDR3 nucleotides: TGTGCCAGCAGCTTAGGCCACGGAGCTTTCTTT.

This chain uses TRBV27 with TRBJ1-1; D unclear. Germline values: CDR1 MNHEY, CDR2 SMNVEV (reference sequence). V was shortened by 3 bases and J by 5 bases, with 10 bases between the two germline ends. The CDR3 is 13 amino acids. This CDR3 reads CASSLEKGTEAFF. CDR3 DNA sequence: TGTGCCAGCAGTTTGGAGAAAGGAACTGAAGCTTTCTTT.

The V gene is TRBV9, the J gene TRBJ2-2, with 7 bases that match TRBD2. Losses at the gene ends were 3 bases for V and 8 bases for J; bases not matched to a gene: 7. This CDR3 spans 14 amino acids. CDR1 is SGDLS, CDR2 YYNGEE, per germline. Written as DNA, the CDR3 is TGTGCCAGCAGCGCCCGGGGGGTAACGGGGGAGCTGTTTTTT. Protein: CASSARGVTGELFF.

V gene TRBV10-2 combines with J gene TRBJ2-7; D might be TRBD2 (5 bases). The CDR3 spans 11 residues. Deletions cut 9 bases from V and 1 base from J, with 7 bases between. CDR1 is WSHSY, CDR2 SAAADI, per germline. The CDR3 loop is CASSESYEQYV. CDR3 coding DNA: TGCGCCAGTAGCGAATCCTACGAGCAGTACGTC.

The J gene is TRBJ1-6, the V gene TRBV19, with 7 positions matching TRBD1. With 6 bases clipped from V and 0 bases from J, the junction kept 8 bases outside the gene matches. Germline V lookup: CDR1 LNHDA, CDR2 SQIVND (reference sequence). The CDR3 runs 17 residues. CDR3 nucleotides: TGTGCCAGTAGGGATGCAGGGGGGAGCTCCTATAATTCACCCCTCCACTTT. This translates into CASRDAGGSSYNSPLHF.

The sample holds one count of this clone. The CDR3 loop is CASSPDRVYGYTF. CDR3 in DNA: TGTGCCAGCTCACCGGACAGGGTTTATGGCTACACCTTC. The chain links TRBV18 to TRBJ1-2; 8 bases are shared with TRBD1. CDR3 size: 13 residues. The junction had 2 bases not matched to a gene; V was cut back by 3 bases and J by 5 bases. CDR1 and CDR2 from the germline V gene are KGHSH and LQKENI.